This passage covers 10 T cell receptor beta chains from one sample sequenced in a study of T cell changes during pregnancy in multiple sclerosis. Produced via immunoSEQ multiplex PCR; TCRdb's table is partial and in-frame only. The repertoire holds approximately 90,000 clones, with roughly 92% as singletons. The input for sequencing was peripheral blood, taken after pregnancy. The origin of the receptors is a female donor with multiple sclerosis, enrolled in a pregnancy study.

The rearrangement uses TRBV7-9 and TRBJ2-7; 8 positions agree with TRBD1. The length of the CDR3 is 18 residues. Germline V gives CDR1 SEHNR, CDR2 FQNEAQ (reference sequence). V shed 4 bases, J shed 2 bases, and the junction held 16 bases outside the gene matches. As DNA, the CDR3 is TGTGCCAGCAGCTCCTTGGGGGTCTCGACAGGGGACACCTACGAGCAGTACTTC. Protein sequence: CASSSLGVSTGDTYEQYF.

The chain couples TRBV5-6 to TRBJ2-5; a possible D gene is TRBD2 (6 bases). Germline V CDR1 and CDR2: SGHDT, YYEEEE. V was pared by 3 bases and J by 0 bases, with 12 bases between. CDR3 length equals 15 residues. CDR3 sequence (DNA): TGTGCCAGCAGCTCTTTGGGACTCAACCAAGAGACCCAGTACTTC. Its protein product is CASSSLGLNQETQYF.

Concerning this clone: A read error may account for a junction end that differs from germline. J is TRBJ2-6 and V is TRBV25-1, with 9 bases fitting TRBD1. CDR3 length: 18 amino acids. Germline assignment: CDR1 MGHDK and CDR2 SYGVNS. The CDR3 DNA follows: TGTGCCAGCAGTGCTTTACAGGGGGCGGGCTCTAGGGCCAACGTCCTGACTTTC. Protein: CASSALQGAGSRANVLTF.

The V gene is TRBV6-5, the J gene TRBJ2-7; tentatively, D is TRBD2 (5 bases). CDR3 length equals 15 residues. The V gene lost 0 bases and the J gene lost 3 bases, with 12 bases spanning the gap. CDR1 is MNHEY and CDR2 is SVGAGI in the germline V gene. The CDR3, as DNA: TGTGCCAGCAGTTACTCGAGCGGCTCCCTCTACGAGCAGTACTTC. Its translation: CASSYSSGSLYEQYF.

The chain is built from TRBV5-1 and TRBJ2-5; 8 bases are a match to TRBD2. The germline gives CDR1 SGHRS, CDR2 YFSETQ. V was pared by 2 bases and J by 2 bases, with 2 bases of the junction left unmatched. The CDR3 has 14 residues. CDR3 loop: CASSLLADQETQYF. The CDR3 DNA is TGCGCCAGCAGCTTACTAGCGGATCAAGAGACCCAGTACTTC.

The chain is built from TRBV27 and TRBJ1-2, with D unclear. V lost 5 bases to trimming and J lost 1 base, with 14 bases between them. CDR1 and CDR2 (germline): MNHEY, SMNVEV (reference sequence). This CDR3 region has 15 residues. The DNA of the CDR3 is TGTGCCAGCAGTCCCCATTCAAGCAATAACTATGGCTACACCTTC. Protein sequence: CASSPHSSNNYGYTF.

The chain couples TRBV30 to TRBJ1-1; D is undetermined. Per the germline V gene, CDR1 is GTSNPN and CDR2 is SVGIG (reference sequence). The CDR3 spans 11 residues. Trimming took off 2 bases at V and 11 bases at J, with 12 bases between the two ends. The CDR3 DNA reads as TGTGCCTGGAGTTCAACCAACGGGGCTTTCTTT. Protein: CAWSSTNGAFF.

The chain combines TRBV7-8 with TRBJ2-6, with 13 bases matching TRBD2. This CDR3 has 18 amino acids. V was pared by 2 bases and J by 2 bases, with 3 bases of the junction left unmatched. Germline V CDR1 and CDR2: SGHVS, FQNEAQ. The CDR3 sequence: CASSLLGTSGAGANVLTF. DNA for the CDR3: TGTGCCAGCAGCTTATTGGGGACTAGCGGGGCTGGGGCCAACGTCCTGACTTTC.

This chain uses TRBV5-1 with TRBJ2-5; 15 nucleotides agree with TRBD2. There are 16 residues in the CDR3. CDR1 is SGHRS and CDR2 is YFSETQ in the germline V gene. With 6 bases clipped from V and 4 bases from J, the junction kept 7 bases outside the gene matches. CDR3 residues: CASTKGLAGGLETQYF. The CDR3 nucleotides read TGCGCCAGCACCAAGGGACTAGCGGGGGGTTTAGAGACCCAGTACTTC.

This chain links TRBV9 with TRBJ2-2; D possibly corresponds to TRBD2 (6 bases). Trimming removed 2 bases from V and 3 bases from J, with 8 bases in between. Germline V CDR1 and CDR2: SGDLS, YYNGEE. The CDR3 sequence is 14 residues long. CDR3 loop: CASSVTGDTGELFF. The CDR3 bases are TGTGCCAGCAGCGTCACGGGAGACACCGGGGAGCTGTTTTTT.